One sample yielded the 2 T cell receptor beta chains listed below, sequenced in a study of technical replicates of blood from a handful of donors. Here immunoSEQ multiplex PCR was the method, and the copy in TCRdb shows in-frame clones only, minus some. The data hold about 83,000 clones, with roughly 94% observed a single time. Sequenced: T cells isolated from PBMCs. Receptors originate from a human donor in good health.

The chain joins TRBV2 to TRBJ1-5, with no clear D. Germline V gene data show CDR1 as SNHLY and CDR2 as FYNNEI. This CDR3 is 15 amino acids long. The germline V and J ends were trimmed by 4 bases and 0 bases, with 10 bases remaining between them. The CDR3 DNA follows: TGTGCCAGCAGTGTAGTCGGGGTTAGCAATCAGCCCCAGCATTTT. Encoded protein: CASSVVGVSNQPQHF.

The chain's CDR3 is CASSLRSDRGVETQYF. CDR3 nucleotide sequence: TGCGCCAGCAGCTTGCGATCAGACAGGGGAGTCGAGACCCAGTACTTC. The chain carries TRBV5-1 and TRBJ2-5, with TRBD1 matching 8 bases. V shed 1 base, J shed 5 bases, and the junction held 10 bases outside the gene matches. This CDR3 has 16 residues. Germline CDR1 and CDR2: SGHRS and YFSETQ.